This T cell receptor beta chain comes out of a study of technical replicates of blood from several donors (TCRdb year 2017). In regard to this clone: Its recognized antigen is unknown. The input lacks base qualities; no much larger clone sits a single base away.

According to the germline V gene, CDR1 reads MNHEY and CDR2 reads SVGAGI. At the junction V is shortened by 6 bases and J by 7 bases; bases outside the gene matches: 4. The CDR3 runs 14 amino acids, cysteine and phenylalanine included. Of all the DNA, just the CDR3 is kept, 42 bases in frame from base 1. Library generation was performed with the immunoSEQ multiplex PCR assay. TCRdb's version of the immuneACCESS table is confined to in-frame rearrangements and falls short of the full clone set. An unresolved V gene accounts for under half of the shortfall where checked; the remainder is of unknown origin. The sample table records 70,000 to 80,000 clones; approximately 97% of these occur just once. Approximately 0.2% of the sample belongs to the ten largest clones.

This clonotype was sampled from a human donor in good health. Sequenced sample: T cells isolated from PBMCs. The rearrangement combines TRBV6-5 with TRBJ2-5, with TRBD2 identical over 14 junction bases. The CDR3 loop reads CASRTSGGGGTQYF. The DNA is TGTGCCAGCAGGACTAGCGGGGGGGGTGGGACCCAGTACTTC.